What follows describes a single T cell receptor beta chain. This record belongs to a study of control samples from healthy donors and cancer patients. Profiling relied on immunoSEQ multiplex PCR, and the TCRdb table lists in-frame clones only, not all of them. This repertoire shows some 130,000 clones, over 80% found once; its top ten account for approximately 2.2%. The clonotype comes from a woman aged 50 to 60 in good health. Sequenced sample: blood.

CDR3 DNA sequence: TGTGCCAGCAAACACCGGGCAGGGAACACTGAAGCTTTCTTT. This encodes CASKHRAGNTEAFF. The chain combines TRBV27 with TRBJ1-1, with D unclear. The CDR3 spans 14 residues. V lost 7 bases to trimming and J lost 1 base, with 13 bases between them. From germline, CDR1 is MNHEY and CDR2 SMNVEV (reference sequence).